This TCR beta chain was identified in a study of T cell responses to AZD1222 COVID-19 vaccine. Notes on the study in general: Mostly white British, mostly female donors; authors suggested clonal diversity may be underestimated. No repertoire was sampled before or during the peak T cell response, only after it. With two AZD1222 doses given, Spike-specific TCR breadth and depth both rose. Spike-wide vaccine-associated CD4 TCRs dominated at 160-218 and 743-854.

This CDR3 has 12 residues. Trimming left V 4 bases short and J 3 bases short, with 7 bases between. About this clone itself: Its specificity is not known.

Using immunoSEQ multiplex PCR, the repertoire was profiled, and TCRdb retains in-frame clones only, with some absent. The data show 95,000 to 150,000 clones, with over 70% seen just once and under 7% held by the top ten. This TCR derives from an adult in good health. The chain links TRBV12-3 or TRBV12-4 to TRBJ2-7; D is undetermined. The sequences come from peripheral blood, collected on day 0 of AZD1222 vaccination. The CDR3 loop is CASSSSGYEQYF. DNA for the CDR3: TGTGCCAGCAGTTCCAGTGGCTACGAGCAGTACTTC.